Listed below are T cell receptor beta chains from one sample, sequenced in a study of T cell clones after liver transplantation. Sequencing used immunoSEQ multiplex PCR; TCRdb keeps in-frame clones, though not all of them. The sample shows around 6,000 clones, roughly 80% of them seen only once. The sample consisted of CD8+ T cells from blood, taken before liver transplant. All receptors derive from a human donor who received a liver transplant. Each CDR3 is given with its conserved first and last residue. D genes are given only for firm matches. Clone size is not always given. Where it is, it says once, few, many or a class for expanded clones.

V: TRBV5-6
length: 16
J: TRBJ1-4
size: NA
D: TRBD1
CDR3: CASSSGTEGGNEKLFF
DNA: TGTGCCAGCAGTTCCGGGACAGAGGGTGGTAATGAAAAACTGTTTTTT

V: TRBV9
length: 12
J: TRBJ1-2
size: once
D: NA
CDR3: CASRDVYYGYTF
DNA: TGTGCCAGCAGAGATGTCTACTATGGCTACACCTTC

V: TRBV9
length: 13
J: TRBJ2-1
size: few
D: NA
CDR3: CASSVGTDNEQFF
DNA: TGTGCCAGCAGCGTAGGGACTGATAATGAGCAGTTCTTC

V: TRBV27
length: 14
J: TRBJ2-7
size: NA
D: TRBD1
CDR3: CAVAPGTGAYEQYF
DNA: TGTGCCGTCGCCCCCGGGACAGGGGCCTACGAGCAGTACTTC

V: TRBV9
length: 15
J: TRBJ2-2
size: NA
D: NA
CDR3: CASSAGLERPGELFF
DNA: TGTGCCAGCAGCGCGGGACTGGAAAGGCCCGGGGAGCTGTTTTTT

V: TRBV27
length: 13
J: TRBJ2-6
size: NA
D: TRBD1
CDR3: CASSLTGGDVLTF
DNA: TGTGCCAGCAGTCTGACAGGGGGAGACGTCCTGACTTTC

V: TRBV9
length: 13
J: TRBJ1-1
size: NA
D: NA
CDR3: CASSVGGETEAFF
DNA: TGTGCCAGCAGCGTAGGGGGGGAGACTGAAGCTTTCTTT

V: TRBV4-3
length: 15
J: TRBJ2-7
size: NA
D: NA
CDR3: CASSQDSSLSYEQYF
DNA: TGCGCCAGCAGCCAAGACTCCTCACTCTCCTACGAGCAGTACTTC

V: TRBV4-1
length: 15
J: TRBJ1-5
size: NA
D: TRBD1
CDR3: CASSQGTGSYQPQHF
DNA: TGCGCCAGCAGCCAAGGGACAGGGAGTTACCAGCCCCAGCATTTT

V: TRBV28
length: 12
J: TRBJ2-5
size: medium-sized
D: NA
CDR3: CASKGGQTTQYF
DNA: TGTGCCAGCAAGGGTGGCCAGACGACCCAGTACTTC

V: TRBV28
length: 15
J: TRBJ2-7
size: NA
D: TRBD2
CDR3: CASSFSTSGAYEQYF
DNA: TGTGCCAGCAGTTTTTCGACTAGCGGAGCCTACGAGCAGTACTTC

V: TRBV9
length: 14
J: TRBJ2-1
size: NA
D: NA
CDR3: CASSGVSGYNEQFF
DNA: TGTGCCAGCAGCGGAGTCAGTGGATACAATGAGCAGTTCTTC

V: TRBV27
length: 13
J: TRBJ2-7
size: once
D: NA
CDR3: CASSFFGSYEQYF
DNA: TGTGCCAGCAGTTTTTTCGGGAGCTACGAGCAGTACTTC

V: TRBV6-8
length: 11
J: TRBJ2-1
size: medium-sized
D: NA
CDR3: CASSYPDEQFF
DNA: TGTGCCAGCAGTTACCCGGATGAGCAGTTCTTC

V: TRBV7-9
length: 15
J: TRBJ2-7
size: NA
D: NA
CDR3: CASSLDPAPSYEQYF
DNA: TGTGCCAGCAGCTTAGACCCCGCTCCCTCCTACGAGCAGTACTTC

V: TRBV7-8
length: 15
J: TRBJ2-3
size: few
D: NA
CDR3: CASSSERGPTDTQYF
DNA: TGTGCCAGCAGCTCCGAACGGGGACCTACAGATACGCAGTATTTT

V: TRBV9
length: 13
J: TRBJ2-2
size: NA
D: NA
CDR3: CASSVEGTSEVFF
DNA: TGTGCCAGCAGCGTAGAGGGGACCTCTGAGGTGTTTTTT

V: TRBV5-4
length: 14
J: TRBJ2-7
size: NA
D: NA
CDR3: CASSLGDNAYEQYF
DNA: TGTGCCAGCAGCTTGGGGGACAACGCCTACGAGCAGTACTTC

V: TRBV4-1
length: 15
J: TRBJ2-1
size: NA
D: TRBD2
CDR3: CASSQASGGGNEQFF
DNA: TGCGCCAGCAGCCAAGCCTCGGGCGGGGGCAATGAGCAGTTCTTC

V: TRBV29-1
length: 13
J: TRBJ2-7
size: NA
D: TRBD2
CDR3: CSVVPAGGREQYF
DNA: TGCAGCGTTGTCCCTGCGGGGGGCCGGGAGCAGTACTTC

V: TRBV7-9
length: 14
J: TRBJ2-3
size: NA
D: TRBD1
CDR3: CATDRANHGDTQYF
DNA: TGTGCCACCGACAGGGCAAATCACGGGGATACGCAGTATTTT

V: TRBV28
length: 13
J: TRBJ1-2
size: NA
D: NA
CDR3: CATYIQGLRGYTF
DNA: TGTGCCACCTATATACAGGGTTTAAGGGGCTACACCTTC

V: TRBV27
length: 14
J: TRBJ2-3
size: NA
D: NA
CDR3: CASSWDPGTDTQYF
DNA: TGTGCCAGCAGTTGGGACCCGGGCACAGATACGCAGTATTTT

V: TRBV28
length: 13
J: TRBJ1-1
size: large
D: NA
CDR3: CASSLRRDTEAFF
DNA: TGTGCCAGCAGTTTAAGAAGGGACACTGAAGCTTTCTTT

V: TRBV6-6
length: 15
J: TRBJ2-2
size: NA
D: NA
CDR3: CASSYGRGNTGELFF
DNA: TGTGCCAGCAGTTACGGGCGGGGGAACACCGGGGAGCTGTTTTTT

V: TRBV15
length: 16
J: TRBJ2-2
size: NA
D: NA
CDR3: CATSRDPGETTGELFF
DNA: TGTGCCACCAGCAGAGATCCTGGGGAAACCACCGGGGAGCTGTTTTTT

V: TRBV4-3
length: 17
J: TRBJ2-2
size: NA
D: TRBD1
CDR3: CASSQDLGTGGTGELFF
DNA: TGCGCCAGCAGCCAAGATCTCGGGACAGGGGGCACCGGGGAGCTGTTTTTT

V: TRBV11-2
length: 13
J: TRBJ2-6
size: once
D: NA
CDR3: CASQQSRANVLTF
DNA: TGTGCCAGCCAACAAAGTCGGGCCAACGTCCTGACTTTC

V: TRBV19
length: 14
J: TRBJ2-7
size: medium-sized
D: TRBD2
CDR3: CASSSGLAGFEQYF
DNA: TGTGCCAGTAGTTCGGGACTAGCGGGTTTCGAGCAGTACTTC

V: TRBV5-8
length: 19
J: TRBJ1-1
size: NA
D: NA
CDR3: CASSFWLVQDNLLNTEAFF
DNA: TGTGCCAGCAGCTTTTGGTTGGTCCAAGATAACCTCCTGAACACTGAAGCTTTCTTT

V: TRBV15
length: 13
J: TRBJ2-7
size: NA
D: NA
CDR3: CATSRVTLYEQYF
DNA: TGTGCCACCAGCAGAGTTACCCTATACGAGCAGTACTTC

V: TRBV4-3
length: 15
J: TRBJ2-5
size: NA
D: NA
CDR3: CASSQETASSETQYF
DNA: TGCGCCAGCAGCCAAGAGACAGCATCATCAGAGACCCAGTACTTC

V: TRBV15
length: 17
J: TRBJ2-3
size: NA
D: TRBD1
CDR3: CATSVGAAGGFTDTQYF
DNA: TGTGCCACCAGCGTAGGGGCGGCAGGGGGTTTTACAGATACGCAGTATTTT

V: TRBV29-1
length: 13
J: TRBJ2-7
size: NA
D: NA
CDR3: CSVGGGDSYEQYF
DNA: TGCAGCGTTGGTGGGGGCGACTCCTACGAGCAGTACTTC

V: TRBV5-4
length: 15
J: TRBJ2-1
size: NA
D: NA
CDR3: CASSLGQSSGDEQFF
DNA: TGTGCCAGCAGCTTGGGCCAGTCCAGTGGGGATGAGCAGTTCTTC

V: TRBV7-9
length: 12
J: TRBJ2-2
size: NA
D: NA
CDR3: CASSSGTGELFF
DNA: TGTGCCAGCTCCTCAGGGACTGGGGAGCTGTTTTTT

V: TRBV4-3
length: 15
J: TRBJ2-7
size: NA
D: NA
CDR3: CASSLRQASRYEQYF
DNA: TGCGCCAGCAGCCTCCGACAGGCCTCAAGATACGAGCAGTACTTC

V: TRBV15
length: 16
J: TRBJ2-1
size: NA
D: TRBD1
CDR3: CATSGPRQGPYNEQFF
DNA: TGTGCCACCAGCGGGCCTCGACAGGGCCCCTACAATGAGCAGTTCTTC

V: TRBV19
length: 13
J: TRBJ1-1
size: NA
D: NA
CDR3: CASTRGMNTEAFF
DNA: TGTGCCAGTACTAGGGGTATGAACACTGAAGCTTTCTTT

V: TRBV29-1
length: 13
J: TRBJ2-4
size: NA
D: NA
CDR3: CSVVGVAKNIQYF
DNA: TGCAGCGTTGTGGGCGTAGCCAAAAACATTCAGTACTTC

V: TRBV4-1
length: 15
J: TRBJ2-3
size: medium-sized
D: TRBD1
CDR3: CASRQQGFSTDTQYF
DNA: TGCGCCAGCAGACAACAGGGGTTTAGCACAGATACGCAGTATTTT

V: TRBV27
length: 16
J: TRBJ2-3
size: NA
D: TRBD2
CDR3: CAISPIAGEGTDTQYF
DNA: TGTGCCATCTCCCCAATAGCGGGAGAAGGGACAGATACGCAGTATTTT

V: TRBV14
length: 13
J: TRBJ2-7
size: NA
D: NA
CDR3: CASSQDIGGPQYF
DNA: TGTGCCAGCAGCCAAGATATTGGAGGACCGCAGTACTTC